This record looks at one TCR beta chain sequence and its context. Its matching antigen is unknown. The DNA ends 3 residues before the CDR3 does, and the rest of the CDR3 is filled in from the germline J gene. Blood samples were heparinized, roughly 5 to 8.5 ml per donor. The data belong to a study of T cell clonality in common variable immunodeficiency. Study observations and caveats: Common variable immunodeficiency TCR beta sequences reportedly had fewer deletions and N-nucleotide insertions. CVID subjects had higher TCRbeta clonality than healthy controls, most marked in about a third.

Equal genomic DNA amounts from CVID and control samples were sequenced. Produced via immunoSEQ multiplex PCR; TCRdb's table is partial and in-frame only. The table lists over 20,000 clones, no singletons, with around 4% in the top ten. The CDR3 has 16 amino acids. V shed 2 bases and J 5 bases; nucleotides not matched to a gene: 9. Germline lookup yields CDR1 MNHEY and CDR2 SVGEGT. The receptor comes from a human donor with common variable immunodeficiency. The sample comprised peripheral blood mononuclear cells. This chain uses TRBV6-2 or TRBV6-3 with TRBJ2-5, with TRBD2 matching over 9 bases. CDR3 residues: CASSYRTSATWETQYF. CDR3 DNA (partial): TGTGCCAGCAGTTACCGGACTAGCGCGACGTGGGAGACC.